Listed below are T cell receptor beta chains from one sample, sequenced in a study of blood T cell repertoires in COVID-19. Using immunoSEQ multiplex PCR, the repertoire was profiled, and TCRdb retains in-frame clones only, with some absent. The data contain approximately 290,000 clones, 80% to 90% of them seen just once; the ten biggest clones take up around 0.84%. Sequences were obtained from peripheral blood. These receptors were taken from a young man with acute or convalescent COVID-19. The CDR3 runs from the conserved cysteine through the conserved F or W. D genes are given only for firm matches. Some rows mark clone size as missing; the rest say once, few, many or name a class of expanded clone.

clone size: -
J gene: TRBJ1-2
D gene: -
V gene: TRBV4-2
CDR3 protein: CASSQDRRTAYGYTF
CDR3 DNA: TGTGCCAGCAGCCAAGATAGGCGGACAGCCTATGGCTACACCTTC

clone size: -
J gene: TRBJ2-7
D gene: -
V gene: TRBV18
CDR3 protein: CAFYPYEQYF
CDR3 DNA: TGTGCCTTCTATCCCTACGAGCAGTACTTC

clone size: -
J gene: TRBJ1-2
D gene: -
V gene: TRBV5-6
CDR3 protein: CASSLRGSNYGYTF
CDR3 DNA: TGTGCCAGCAGCTTGCGGGGATCTAACTATGGCTACACCTTC

clone size: -
J gene: TRBJ1-2
D gene: -
V gene: TRBV25-1
CDR3 protein: CASSGGQKLFYGYTF
CDR3 DNA: TGTGCCAGCAGTGGCGGACAGAAACTGTTCTATGGCTACACCTTC

clone size: -
J gene: TRBJ2-1
D gene: TRBD1
V gene: TRBV6-4
CDR3 protein: CASSDSVFARGIDEQFF
CDR3 DNA: TGTGCCAGCAGTGACTCGGTTTTTGCCAGGGGGATCGATGAGCAGTTCTTC

clone size: once
J gene: TRBJ2-5
D gene: TRBD2
V gene: TRBV27
CDR3 protein: CASSPGLAGVWETQYF
CDR3 DNA: TGTGCCAGCAGTCCCGGACTAGCGGGAGTCTGGGAGACCCAGTACTTC

clone size: -
J gene: TRBJ1-1
D gene: TRBD1
V gene: TRBV28
CDR3 protein: CASSRQGATYTEAFF
CDR3 DNA: TGTGCCAGCAGCCGACAGGGGGCTACGTACACTGAAGCTTTCTTT

clone size: -
J gene: TRBJ2-5
D gene: TRBD2
V gene: TRBV4-2
CDR3 protein: CASSAEGLAGGLETQYF
CDR3 DNA: TGTGCCAGCAGCGCCGAGGGACTAGCGGGGGGCTTGGAGACCCAGTACTTC

clone size: -
J gene: TRBJ2-3
D gene: -
V gene: TRBV5-4
CDR3 protein: CASSEVGFDTQYF
CDR3 DNA: TGTGCCAGCAGCGAGGTGGGTTTTGATACGCAGTATTTT

clone size: once
J gene: TRBJ2-7
D gene: -
V gene: TRBV3-1/TRBV3-2
CDR3 protein: CASSQVPGYEQYF
CDR3 DNA: TGTGCCAGCAGCCAAGTTCCCGGGTACGAGCAGTACTTC

clone size: -
J gene: TRBJ1-1
D gene: TRBD1
V gene: TRBV3-1/TRBV3-2
CDR3 protein: CASSIGTGNRYTEAFF
CDR3 DNA: TGTGCCAGCAGCATCGGGACAGGAAATCGGTACACTGAAGCTTTCTTT

clone size: -
J gene: TRBJ2-3
D gene: TRBD2
V gene: TRBV5-4
CDR3 protein: CASSSQLNGRADTQYF
CDR3 DNA: TGTGCCAGCAGCTCCCAACTAAACGGGAGGGCAGATACGCAGTATTTT

clone size: -
J gene: TRBJ1-2
D gene: -
V gene: TRBV6-6
CDR3 protein: CASSSYYGYTF
CDR3 DNA: TGTGCCAGCAGTTCGTACTATGGCTACACCTTC

clone size: once
J gene: TRBJ1-1
D gene: -
V gene: TRBV19
CDR3 protein: CASSLDSNMNTEAFF
CDR3 DNA: TGTGCCAGTAGTTTGGACAGCAACATGAACACTGAAGCTTTCTTT

clone size: -
J gene: TRBJ2-5
D gene: -
V gene: TRBV27
CDR3 protein: CASTSPGKTQYF
CDR3 DNA: TGTGCCAGCACCTCTCCCGGGAAGACCCAGTACTTC

clone size: -
J gene: TRBJ1-2
D gene: -
V gene: TRBV6-5
CDR3 protein: CASSYSKGDRDGYTF
CDR3 DNA: TGTGCCAGCAGTTACTCGAAGGGGGATAGGGATGGCTACACCTTC

clone size: -
J gene: TRBJ1-2
D gene: -
V gene: TRBV4-1
CDR3 protein: CASSHRNGPRANYGYTF
CDR3 DNA: TGCGCCAGCAGCCACAGAAACGGGCCGAGGGCAAACTATGGCTACACCTTC

clone size: few
J gene: TRBJ1-1
D gene: TRBD1
V gene: TRBV30
CDR3 protein: CAWSVQGTGNTEAFF
CDR3 DNA: TGTGCCTGGAGTGTACAGGGGACAGGGAACACTGAAGCTTTCTTT

clone size: -
J gene: TRBJ1-5
D gene: -
V gene: TRBV19
CDR3 protein: CASSIRLRSPRPQHF
CDR3 DNA: TGTGCCAGTAGTATACGTCTTCGGTCCCCAAGGCCCCAGCATTTT

clone size: -
J gene: TRBJ1-1
D gene: TRBD1
V gene: TRBV15
CDR3 protein: CATSRDLGTGGLSF
CDR3 DNA: TGTGCCACCAGCAGAGATCTCGGAACAGGGGGCTTATCCTTT

clone size: -
J gene: TRBJ2-5
D gene: TRBD2
V gene: TRBV5-1
CDR3 protein: CASSFTGGRETQYF
CDR3 DNA: TGCGCCAGCAGCTTTACGGGGGGGCGGGAGACCCAGTACTTC

clone size: -
J gene: TRBJ2-1
D gene: TRBD2
V gene: TRBV5-1
CDR3 protein: CASSWREVNNEQFF
CDR3 DNA: TGCGCCAGCAGTTGGCGGGAGGTAAACAATGAGCAGTTCTTC

clone size: -
J gene: TRBJ1-6
D gene: TRBD1
V gene: TRBV11-3
CDR3 protein: CAGYRQGTYNSPLHF
CDR3 DNA: TGTGCCGGTTACCGACAGGGAACTTATAATTCACCCCTCCACTTT

clone size: -
J gene: TRBJ1-6
D gene: TRBD1
V gene: TRBV28
CDR3 protein: CASSWSTGAHSPLHF
CDR3 DNA: TGTGCCAGCAGTTGGTCGACAGGGGCCCACTCACCCCTCCACTTT

clone size: -
J gene: TRBJ2-1
D gene: TRBD2
V gene: TRBV28
CDR3 protein: CASSLGRRGNEQFF
CDR3 DNA: TGTGCCAGCAGTTTGGGACGGCGGGGGAATGAGCAGTTCTTC

clone size: -
J gene: TRBJ2-7
D gene: TRBD1
V gene: TRBV28
CDR3 protein: CASSSPGQNTYEQYF
CDR3 DNA: TGTGCCAGCAGTTCCCCGGGACAGAACACCTACGAGCAGTACTTC

clone size: -
J gene: TRBJ1-5
D gene: TRBD1
V gene: TRBV15
CDR3 protein: CATSTDRGLYSNQPQHF
CDR3 DNA: TGTGCCACCAGCACGGACAGGGGGTTGTATAGCAATCAGCCCCAGCATTTT

clone size: -
J gene: TRBJ2-5
D gene: TRBD2
V gene: TRBV5-6
CDR3 protein: CASSLSGGETQYF
CDR3 DNA: TGTGCCAGCAGCTTGAGCGGGGGTGAGACCCAGTACTTC

clone size: -
J gene: TRBJ2-7
D gene: -
V gene: TRBV7-3
CDR3 protein: CASSFSRTARDEQYF
CDR3 DNA: TGTGCCAGCAGCTTCTCCCGCACAGCGCGGGACGAGCAGTACTTC

clone size: -
J gene: TRBJ1-1
D gene: TRBD1
V gene: TRBV29-1
CDR3 protein: CSVGKGQGRSEAFF
CDR3 DNA: TGCAGCGTTGGAAAGGGACAGGGGAGGTCTGAAGCTTTCTTT

clone size: -
J gene: TRBJ2-7
D gene: TRBD1
V gene: TRBV4-2
CDR3 protein: CASSPRQGGDSYEQYF
CDR3 DNA: TGTGCCAGCAGCCCACGACAGGGGGGGGACTCCTACGAGCAGTACTTC

clone size: -
J gene: TRBJ2-6
D gene: -
V gene: TRBV28
CDR3 protein: CAIMRGGISSGANVLTF
CDR3 DNA: TGTGCCATCATGAGAGGAGGTATCAGCTCTGGGGCCAACGTCCTGACTTTC

clone size: -
J gene: TRBJ2-2
D gene: -
V gene: TRBV5-1
CDR3 protein: CASSLDSYTGELFF
CDR3 DNA: TGCGCCAGCAGCTTGGACTCATACACCGGGGAGCTGTTTTTT

clone size: -
J gene: TRBJ2-7
D gene: TRBD2
V gene: TRBV7-8
CDR3 protein: CASKTRASGSYEQYF
CDR3 DNA: TGTGCCAGCAAAACGCGGGCTAGCGGTTCCTACGAGCAGTACTTC

clone size: -
J gene: TRBJ2-1
D gene: -
V gene: TRBV19
CDR3 protein: CASSPLVRFTRDEQFF
CDR3 DNA: TGTGCCAGTAGTCCTCTGGTCAGGTTCACTCGCGATGAGCAGTTCTTC

clone size: -
J gene: TRBJ2-7
D gene: -
V gene: TRBV6-5
CDR3 protein: CASSPLYEQYF
CDR3 DNA: TGTGCCAGCAGTCCCCTCTACGAGCAGTACTTC

clone size: -
J gene: TRBJ2-3
D gene: TRBD2
V gene: TRBV25-1
CDR3 protein: CASSEFRAGGQYF
CDR3 DNA: TGTGCCAGCAGTGAATTCCGGGCGGGGGGGCAGTATTTT

clone size: -
J gene: TRBJ2-2
D gene: TRBD1
V gene: TRBV6-1
CDR3 protein: CASSDYRDRGYGTGELFF
CDR3 DNA: TGTGCCAGCAGTGATTACCGAGACAGGGGGTATGGCACCGGGGAGCTGTTTTTT

clone size: -
J gene: TRBJ2-3
D gene: TRBD2
V gene: TRBV6-2/TRBV6-3
CDR3 protein: CASSYGSGTSTDTQYF
CDR3 DNA: TGTGCCAGCAGTTACGGTAGCGGGACCAGCACAGATACGCAGTATTTT

clone size: -
J gene: TRBJ2-1
D gene: -
V gene: TRBV18
CDR3 protein: CASSPQRFSYNEQFF
CDR3 DNA: TGTGCCAGCTCACCTCAGCGGTTCTCCTACAATGAGCAGTTCTTC

clone size: -
J gene: TRBJ2-5
D gene: -
V gene: TRBV15
CDR3 protein: CATTGQETQYF
CDR3 DNA: TGTGCCACCACCGGCCAAGAGACCCAGTACTTC

clone size: once
J gene: TRBJ1-2
D gene: -
V gene: TRBV7-9
CDR3 protein: CASSLRGANYGYTF
CDR3 DNA: TGTGCCAGCAGCTTACGAGGAGCTAACTATGGCTACACCTTC

clone size: -
J gene: TRBJ2-1
D gene: TRBD1
V gene: TRBV3-1/TRBV3-2
CDR3 protein: CASSHGQGGARLVNEQFF
CDR3 DNA: TGTGCCAGCAGCCACGGACAGGGTGGTGCTAGGTTAGTCAATGAGCAGTTCTTC

clone size: -
J gene: TRBJ1-1
D gene: TRBD1
V gene: TRBV27
CDR3 protein: CASSLFGTGGENTEAFF
CDR3 DNA: TGTGCCAGCAGTTTATTCGGGACAGGGGGCGAGAACACTGAAGCTTTCTTT

clone size: -
J gene: TRBJ1-2
D gene: -
V gene: TRBV5-1
CDR3 protein: CASSYGTTLNYGYTF
CDR3 DNA: TGCGCCAGCAGCTACGGGACAACTTTAAACTATGGCTACACCTTC

clone size: -
J gene: TRBJ1-2
D gene: TRBD1
V gene: TRBV3-1/TRBV3-2
CDR3 protein: CASSQGQQGNYGYTF
CDR3 DNA: TGTGCCAGCAGCCAAGGACAACAGGGGAACTATGGCTACACCTTC

clone size: -
J gene: TRBJ1-1
D gene: -
V gene: TRBV23-1
CDR3 protein: CASSQSKGTQVNTEAFF
CDR3 DNA: TGCGCCAGCAGTCAATCGAAAGGTACTCAGGTGAACACTGAAGCTTTCTTT

clone size: -
J gene: TRBJ1-1
D gene: TRBD1
V gene: TRBV19
CDR3 protein: CASSTDRGRTEAFF
CDR3 DNA: TGTGCCAGTAGCACTGACAGGGGGCGAACTGAAGCTTTCTTT

clone size: -
J gene: TRBJ1-5
D gene: -
V gene: TRBV2
CDR3 protein: CASSVPDSLYF
CDR3 DNA: TGTGCCAGCAGTGTACCGGACAGCCTTTATTTT

clone size: -
J gene: TRBJ1-2
D gene: -
V gene: TRBV4-1
CDR3 protein: CASSPDSNYGYTF
CDR3 DNA: TGCGCCAGCAGCCCTGACAGTAACTATGGCTACACCTTC

clone size: -
J gene: TRBJ2-3
D gene: -
V gene: TRBV15
CDR3 protein: CATSKAGEFPDTQYF
CDR3 DNA: TGTGCCACCAGCAAAGCAGGGGAATTTCCAGATACGCAGTATTTT

clone size: -
J gene: TRBJ2-7
D gene: -
V gene: TRBV9
CDR3 protein: CASSLGGSPYEQYF
CDR3 DNA: TGTGCCAGCAGCCTAGGAGGGTCCCCCTACGAGCAGTACTTC